This T cell receptor (beta chain) was profiled in a study of T cells expressing NK-cell markers. Findings and caveats of the study: A range of about 1.0-7.5% of CD8+ T cells consisted of dominant NKG2C+ clonotypes in several donors. For a few donors, these clonotypes were likewise the leading ones in the CD3+CD56-NKG2C+ fraction.

Using the 5' RACE reads, TCRdb records one entry per CDR3 protein without DNA. The sample table includes roughly 280,000 distinct CDR3 sequences. With regard to this clonotype: Antigen unknown.

Looked up from germline, CDR1 is MNHEY and CDR2 is SVGAGI. CDR3 length: 11 residues. The rearrangement links TRBV6-5 to TRBJ2-1; TCRdb names TRBD1, which stays unverified in the absence of DNA. The sequence was obtained from a man between 18 and 35 years old in good health. Source material: blood T cells: a sorted CD56 or NKG2C T cell subset, CD4+ or CD8+ T cells, or bulk PBMC T cells (not recorded which). The CDR3 is CASTRSNEQFF.